One and the same sample provided the 17 T cell receptor beta chains below, sequenced in a study of T cell changes during pregnancy in multiple sclerosis. Method: immunoSEQ multiplex PCR; TCRdb's copy keeps in-frame clones and lacks some. The top ten clones hold roughly 1.2% of a sample with approximately 41,000 clones, roughly 87% of them seen once. Sequences were derived from CD4+ T cells from peripheral blood mononuclear cells, sampled in the first trimester of pregnancy. The receptors were gathered from a female donor with multiple sclerosis, enrolled in a pregnancy study.

The V gene is TRBV28, the J gene TRBJ2-3, with 12 positions matching TRBD2. The V and J ends lost 5 bases and 2 bases, in that order; junction bases with no gene match: 11. The germline CDR1 and CDR2 sequences are MDHEN and SYDVKM. The length of the CDR3 is 18 residues. CDR3 loop: CASSPRTSGASLTDTQYF. The CDR3 bases are TGTGCCAGCAGTCCGCGGACTAGCGGGGCTTCACTCACAGATACGCAGTATTTT. The full variable domain, completed using reference TRBV28 and TRBJ2-3, is DVKVTQSSRYLVKRTGEKVFLECVQDMDHENMFWYRQDPGLGLRLIYFSYDVKMKEKGDIPEGYSVSREKKERFSLILESASTNQTSMYLCASSPRTSGASLTDTQYFGPGTRLTVL.

V is TRBV9 and J is TRBJ2-7; 13 bases align to TRBD2. Germline loops: CDR1 SGDLS, CDR2 YYNGEE. Trimming cost V 3 bases and J 5 bases; bases outside gene matches: 5. The CDR3 has 15 amino acids. The CDR3 region is CASSAPGLAGNEQYF. The CDR3 DNA follows: TGTGCCAGCAGCGCCCCGGGACTAGCGGGAAACGAGCAGTACTTC.

This sequence joins TRBV19 and TRBJ2-7; D perhaps matches TRBD2 (6 bases). The V end was cut by 10 bases, the J end by 0 bases, with 16 bases between. CDR1 and CDR2 from the germline V gene are LNHDA and SQIVND (reference sequence). This CDR3 spans 14 amino acids. The CDR3 region is CATRTGTASYEQYF. CDR3 nucleotide sequence: TGTGCCACACGCACCGGGACTGCCTCCTACGAGCAGTACTTC.

The V call is TRBV9, the J call TRBJ2-7; the match to TRBD2 covers 8 bases. Trimming at V came to 0 bases and at J to 3 bases, leaving 8 bases not matched to a gene. CDR1 is SGDLS and CDR2 is YYNGEE in the germline V gene. This CDR3 comprises 16 residues. CDR3 nucleotide sequence: TGTGCCAGCAGCGTAGGCCCAGCGGGAGAGTACTACGAGCAGTACTTC. Translated, it gives CASSVGPAGEYYEQYF.

The chain is built from TRBV2 and TRBJ2-7; 10 bases match TRBD1. Germline V lookup: CDR1 SNHLY, CDR2 FYNNEI. The CDR3 spans 14 residues. Trimming removed 8 bases from V and 4 bases from J; junction bases left unmatched: 8. The CDR3 reads CASQGGQGWYEQYF. The CDR3 region has the DNA TGTGCCAGCCAAGGGGGACAGGGGTGGTACGAGCAGTACTTC.

The chain couples TRBV19 to TRBJ2-7; possibly TRBD2 for D (6 bases). The germline V gene has CDR1 LNHDA and CDR2 SQIVND (reference sequence). This CDR3 has 15 residues. Trimming left V 2 bases short and J 6 bases short, with 17 bases between. The CDR3 region is CASSINRENSGEQYF. The DNA for the CDR3 is TGTGCCAGTAGTATAAACCGGGAGAACAGTGGCGAGCAGTACTTC.

V gene TRBV2 combines with J gene TRBJ2-3, with D possibly matching TRBD2 (5 bases). Germline V lookup: CDR1 SNHLY, CDR2 FYNNEI. This CDR3 is 15 amino acids long. V was clipped by 6 bases and J by 2 bases, with 15 bases between them. The CDR3 sequence: CASSPRAGSTDTQYF. In nucleotides, the CDR3 is TGTGCCAGCAGCCCCCGGGCGGGTTCCACAGATACGCAGTATTTT.

V gene TRBV11-2 combines with J gene TRBJ2-7; 8 nucleotides match TRBD1. Germline-derived CDR1 and CDR2 are SGHAT and FQNNGV. Unmatched junction bases numbered 5, after V lost 1 base and J lost 6 bases. This CDR3 comprises 14 residues. CDR3 sequence (DNA): TGTGCCAGCAGCTTAGGGACAGGGTTCGGCGAGCAGTACTTC. This translates into CASSLGTGFGEQYF.

This clone was counted once. The chain couples TRBV19 to TRBJ1-4, with D perhaps TRBD1 (6 bases). The germline V and J ends were trimmed by 4 bases and 7 bases, with 13 bases remaining between them. Per germline, CDR1 LNHDA and CDR2 SQIVND (reference sequence). The CDR3 is 14 residues long. Here the CDR3 reads CASSKGRGGEKLFF. The CDR3 nucleotides are TGTGCCAGTAGTAAGGGCAGGGGTGGTGAAAAACTGTTTTTT.

This clone was counted only a few times. This rearrangement joins TRBV5-4 to TRBJ1-1, with TRBD1 as a possible D gene (6 bases). The germline V and J ends were trimmed by 4 bases and 3 bases, with 10 bases remaining between them. The V gene's germline CDR1 is SGHNT and CDR2 YYREEE (reference sequence). The CDR3 contains 13 residues. The CDR3 protein is CASSRTAYTEAFF. CDR3 DNA: TGTGCCAGCAGCCGGACAGCTTACACTGAAGCTTTCTTT. Supplemented by reference TRBV5-4 and TRBJ1-1, the full variable domain reads ETGVTQSPTHLIKTRGQQVTLRCSSQSGHNTVSWYQQALGQGPQFIFQYYREEENGRGNFPPRFSGLQFPNYSSELNVNALELDDSALYLCASSRTAYTEAFFGQGTRLTVV.

The chain employs TRBV5-4 and TRBJ2-1, with TRBD2 identical over 9 bases. Germline values: CDR1 SGHNT, CDR2 YYREEE (reference sequence). This CDR3 region has 15 residues. Trimming cost V 0 bases and J 7 bases; bases outside gene matches: 5. DNA for the CDR3: TGTGCCAGCAGCTTGGCACTAGCGGGTTGGAATGAGCAGTTCTTC. Translated, it gives CASSLALAGWNEQFF.

The gene calls are TRBV4-3 and TRBJ2-3; 8 bases align to TRBD2. This CDR3 spans 16 amino acids. With 0 bases clipped from V and 4 bases from J, the junction kept 6 bases outside the gene matches. Germline V gene sequence: CDR1 LGHNA, CDR2 YSLEER. CDR3 residues: CASSQDRAGAADTQYF. In DNA, the CDR3 is TGCGCCAGCAGCCAAGACCGAGCGGGAGCCGCAGATACGCAGTATTTT.

The genes are TRBV10-3 and TRBJ1-1, with D perhaps TRBD1 (5 bases). Between the trimmed V and J ends, which lost 2 bases and 4 bases, there was a span of 8 bases. The CDR3 is 13 residues long. Germline CDR1 ENHRY, CDR2 SYGVKD. The CDR3 bases are TGTGCCATCAGTGAGGAAGGGGCCACTGAAGCTTTCTTT. Its translation: CAISEEGATEAFF.

V is TRBV4-2 and J is TRBJ2-2; the D gene is possibly TRBD2 (7 bases). The CDR3 is made up of 16 amino acids. Germline V gives CDR1 LGHNA, CDR2 YNFKEQ. Trimming pared 0 bases from V and 7 bases from J, leaving 15 bases between. The CDR3 DNA is TGTGCCAGCAGCCAAGATCGGGGGGCGGACGGCGGGGAGCTGTTTTTT. The encoded protein is CASSQDRGADGGELFF.

The V gene is TRBV4-1, the J gene TRBJ1-6; 9 positions match TRBD1. The V gene end was trimmed by 4 bases and the J gene end by 7 bases; junction bases not matched to a gene: 11. Germline lookup yields CDR1 MGHRA and CDR2 YSYEKL. The CDR3 is 17 amino acids. The CDR3: CASSPWTGEFRNSPLHF. The CDR3 nucleotides are TGCGCCAGCAGCCCCTGGACAGGGGAATTCCGCAATTCACCCCTCCACTTT.

The genes are TRBV29-1 and TRBJ1-1; 8 nucleotides line up with TRBD1. The trim removed 8 bases at V and 7 bases at J, leaving 15 bases unmatched. CDR3 size: 14 residues. Germline CDR1 SQVTM, CDR2 ANQGSEA. CDR3 DNA: TGCAGCCATATTAACGCAGGGGGCCTAGGTGAAGCTTTCTTT. This encodes CSHINAGGLGEAFF.

The genes are TRBV19 and TRBJ2-3; 7 positions agree with TRBD2. Germline-derived CDR1 and CDR2 are LNHDA and SQIVND (reference sequence). The V segment lost 6 bases and the J segment 6 bases; nucleotides outside the gene matches: 12. The CDR3 is 15 amino acids. The CDR3 nucleotides are TGTGCCAGTAGGGCTTTGCGGGAGCAACGTGATACGCAGTATTTT. This encodes CASRALREQRDTQYF.